These T cell receptor beta chains were read from a single sample in a study of vaccination effects on CD4 cells after COVID-19. Assay used: immunoSEQ multiplex PCR; TCRdb lists only in-frame clones, some missing. The data hold 25,000 to 30,000 clones, with roughly 80% observed a single time. Their recognized antigens are unknown. The sequencing used CD4+ T cells from PBMCs cultured with SARS-CoV-2 spike peptides, collected after COVID-19 vaccination. These TCRs come from a human donor who received a COVID-19 vaccine. Some clones in this sample may be carry-over from other donors' samples. The CDR3 runs from the conserved cysteine through the conserved F or W. The order of the fields is V gene, clone size, D gene, J gene, CDR3 protein, CDR3 DNA. The D gene is left open where the match is weak. The listing skips clone size in some rows; elsewhere it reads once, few, many or a size class.

TRBV9	-	TRBD1	TRBJ2-2	CASRGGTGQSGELFF	TGTGCCAGCAGGGGGGGGACAGGGCAGTCCGGGGAGCTGTTTTTT
TRBV5-1	-	TRBD2	TRBJ2-1	CASSSGQTSGGSYNEQFF	TGCGCCAGCAGCTCAGGCCAGACTAGCGGGGGCTCCTACAATGAGCAGTTCTTC
TRBV18	-	-	TRBJ1-4	CASSLTGAINEKLFF	TGTGCCAGCTCACTTACAGGTGCTATTAATGAAAAACTGTTTTTT
TRBV9	-	-	TRBJ2-1	CASSVGPNRGSDNEQFF	TGTGCCAGCAGCGTAGGCCCTAACCGGGGGAGTGACAATGAGCAGTTCTTC
TRBV3-1/TRBV3-2	-	TRBD1	TRBJ2-5	CASSQRTGQETQYF	TGTGCCAGCAGCCAAAGGACAGGTCAAGAGACCCAGTACTTC
TRBV20-1	few	-	TRBJ1-6	CSARTDSPLHF	TGCAGTGCTAGAACCGATTCACCCCTCCACTTT
TRBV7-2	once	-	TRBJ2-3	CASSLGNWGRPTSDTQYF	TGTGCCAGCAGCTTAGGTAATTGGGGCAGACCCACCTCGGATACGCAGTATTTT
TRBV28	-	-	TRBJ1-4	CASGRRIEKLFF	TGTGCCAGCGGCCGCCGGATTGAAAAACTGTTTTTT
TRBV9	medium-sized	-	TRBJ1-6	CASSVGTANSPLHF	TGTGCCAGCAGCGTAGGAACCGCTAATTCACCCCTCCACTTT
TRBV5-1	-	TRBD2	TRBJ2-3	CASSWARLAGASTDTQYF	TGCGCCAGCAGCTGGGCCCGACTAGCGGGGGCAAGCACAGATACGCAGTATTTT
TRBV5-1	-	-	TRBJ2-5	CASSSTPGHEETQYF	TGCGCCAGCAGCTCCACACCGGGGCACGAGGAGACCCAGTACTTC
TRBV30	-	-	TRBJ1-2	CAWRGDGGYTF	TGTGCCTGGAGGGGGGACGGTGGCTACACCTTC
TRBV4-2	-	-	TRBJ1-4	CASSQVGSNEKLFF	TGTGCCAGCAGCCAAGTTGGATCTAATGAAAAACTGTTTTTT
TRBV25-1	-	TRBD2	TRBJ2-1	CASRDTSGGAHNEQFF	TGTGCCAGCAGGGATACTAGCGGGGGGGCGCACAATGAGCAGTTCTTC
TRBV7-9	-	TRBD1	TRBJ2-2	CASSYFTLDRGYVGELFF	TGTGCCAGCAGCTATTTTACCCTCGACAGGGGTTATGTCGGGGAGCTGTTTTTT
TRBV10-1	few	-	TRBJ2-2	CASRGGAGELFF	TGCGCCAGCAGGGGGGGAGCCGGGGAGCTGTTTTTT
TRBV28	-	-	TRBJ1-5	CASSFAGGRYQPQHF	TGTGCCAGCAGTTTTGCCGGGGGGCGATATCAGCCCCAGCATTTT
TRBV15	-	-	TRBJ2-2	CATSRDSTSTGELFF	TGTGCCACCAGCAGAGACTCTACTTCCACCGGGGAGCTGTTTTTT
TRBV28	few	-	TRBJ1-4	CASTGATNEKLFF	TGTGCCAGCACAGGAGCAACTAATGAAAAACTGTTTTTT
TRBV5-1	-	-	TRBJ1-2	CASSANPGQGNYGYTF	TGCGCCAGCAGCGCTAACCCGGGGCAAGGGAACTATGGCTACACCTTC
TRBV28	-	TRBD1	TRBJ1-1	CASSTPGTGITEAFF	TGTGCCAGCAGTACACCCGGGACAGGCATCACTGAAGCTTTCTTT
TRBV4-3	-	TRBD2	TRBJ2-5	CASSPVGAGQETQYF	TGCGCCAGCAGCCCTGTTGGAGCGGGGCAAGAGACCCAGTACTTC
TRBV19	few	-	TRBJ1-5	CASIPSGWDSNQPQHF	TGTGCCAGTATTCCCTCCGGGTGGGATAGCAATCAGCCCCAGCATTTT
TRBV27	-	-	TRBJ2-3	CASTKGGGKIRTDTQYF	TGTGCCAGCACCAAAGGTGGAGGGAAAATCCGCACAGATACGCAGTATTTT
TRBV24-1	-	TRBD1	TRBJ1-2	CATSDPRDRGDYGYTF	TGTGCCACCAGTGATCCCCGAGACAGGGGAGACTATGGCTACACCTTC
TRBV6-5	-	-	TRBJ1-2	CASSYSSQGTRGYTF	TGTGCCAGCAGTTACTCGAGCCAGGGGACGCGAGGCTACACCTTC
TRBV6-6	-	TRBD2	TRBJ2-1	CASSYLGTTEFF	TGTGCCAGCAGTTACCTCGGGACTACGGAGTTCTTC
TRBV18	-	TRBD2	TRBJ2-5	CASSPLAGGEETQYF	TGTGCCAGCTCACCACTAGCGGGGGGCGAAGAGACCCAGTACTTC
TRBV6-4	-	-	TRBJ2-3	CASKSGRHTDTQYF	TGTGCCAGCAAGTCCGGGAGACACACAGATACGCAGTATTTT
TRBV27	-	TRBD1	TRBJ2-1	CASRTLFRDRGYEQFF	TGTGCCAGCAGAACCCTATTCCGGGACAGGGGCTATGAGCAGTTCTTC
TRBV4-1	-	TRBD1	TRBJ2-2	CASSQDLGTGRTGELFF	TGCGCCAGCAGCCAAGATCTTGGGACAGGGAGGACCGGGGAGCTGTTTTTT
TRBV28	once	-	TRBJ2-4	CASSGGGTKNIQYF	TGTGCCAGCAGCGGAGGGGGGACCAAAAACATTCAGTACTTC
TRBV24-1	-	TRBD2	TRBJ2-5	CATSPLAGVEGQETQYF	TGTGCCACCAGTCCCCTAGCGGGGGTCGAGGGCCAAGAGACCCAGTACTTC
TRBV5-1	-	-	TRBJ2-5	CASSWGAEETQYF	TGCGCCAGCAGCTGGGGGGCTGAGGAGACCCAGTACTTC
TRBV2	-	TRBD2	TRBJ2-1	CASSVVTSGANEQFF	TGTGCCAGCAGTGTCGTGACTAGCGGGGCCAATGAGCAGTTCTTC
TRBV6-4	-	-	TRBJ1-1	CASSGAVNTEAFF	TGTGCCAGCAGTGGGGCGGTGAACACTGAAGCTTTCTTT
TRBV10-1	-	TRBD1	TRBJ2-5	CASSEDRVGTQYF	TGCGCCAGCAGCGAGGACAGGGTGGGGACCCAGTACTTC
TRBV7-2	-	-	TRBJ1-1	CASREDSLTEAFF	TGTGCCAGCAGAGAGGACAGCCTCACTGAAGCTTTCTTT
TRBV5-1	-	TRBD1	TRBJ2-1	CASRLWPGTGITEQFF	TGCGCCAGCAGATTATGGCCCGGGACAGGAATAACTGAGCAGTTCTTC
TRBV29-1	-	TRBD1	TRBJ2-6	CSVPQGAESSGANVLTF	TGCAGCGTGCCCCAGGGGGCGGAAAGCTCTGGGGCCAACGTCCTGACTTTC
TRBV28	-	-	TRBJ1-6	CASTPPRGERSPLHF	TGTGCCAGCACCCCACCCCGGGGGGAAAGATCACCCCTCCACTTT
TRBV7-7	-	-	TRBJ2-5	CASSITGGQETQYF	TGTGCCAGCAGCATAACCGGGGGACAAGAGACCCAGTACTTC
TRBV18	-	-	TRBJ1-3	CASSADIGNTIYF	TGTGCCAGCTCCGCAGACATTGGAAACACCATATATTTT
TRBV19	-	TRBD2	TRBJ2-1	CASSISAGGSYNEQFF	TGTGCCAGTAGTATTTCGGCGGGGGGTTCCTACAATGAGCAGTTCTTC
TRBV6-5	once	-	TRBJ1-1	CASKVPPGTEAFF	TGTGCCAGCAAAGTCCCCCCGGGGACTGAAGCTTTCTTT
TRBV18	-	TRBD2	TRBJ2-3	CASSPRAGGTDTQYF	TGTGCCAGCTCACCTCGAGCGGGAGGCACAGATACGCAGTATTTT
TRBV6-5	-	TRBD1	TRBJ2-1	CASRPGQGRVHEQFF	TGTGCCAGCAGACCTGGACAGGGGCGTGTGCACGAGCAGTTCTTC
TRBV2	-	TRBD2	TRBJ2-5	CASRVSGAQETQYF	TGTGCCAGCAGAGTTAGCGGGGCCCAAGAGACCCAGTACTTC